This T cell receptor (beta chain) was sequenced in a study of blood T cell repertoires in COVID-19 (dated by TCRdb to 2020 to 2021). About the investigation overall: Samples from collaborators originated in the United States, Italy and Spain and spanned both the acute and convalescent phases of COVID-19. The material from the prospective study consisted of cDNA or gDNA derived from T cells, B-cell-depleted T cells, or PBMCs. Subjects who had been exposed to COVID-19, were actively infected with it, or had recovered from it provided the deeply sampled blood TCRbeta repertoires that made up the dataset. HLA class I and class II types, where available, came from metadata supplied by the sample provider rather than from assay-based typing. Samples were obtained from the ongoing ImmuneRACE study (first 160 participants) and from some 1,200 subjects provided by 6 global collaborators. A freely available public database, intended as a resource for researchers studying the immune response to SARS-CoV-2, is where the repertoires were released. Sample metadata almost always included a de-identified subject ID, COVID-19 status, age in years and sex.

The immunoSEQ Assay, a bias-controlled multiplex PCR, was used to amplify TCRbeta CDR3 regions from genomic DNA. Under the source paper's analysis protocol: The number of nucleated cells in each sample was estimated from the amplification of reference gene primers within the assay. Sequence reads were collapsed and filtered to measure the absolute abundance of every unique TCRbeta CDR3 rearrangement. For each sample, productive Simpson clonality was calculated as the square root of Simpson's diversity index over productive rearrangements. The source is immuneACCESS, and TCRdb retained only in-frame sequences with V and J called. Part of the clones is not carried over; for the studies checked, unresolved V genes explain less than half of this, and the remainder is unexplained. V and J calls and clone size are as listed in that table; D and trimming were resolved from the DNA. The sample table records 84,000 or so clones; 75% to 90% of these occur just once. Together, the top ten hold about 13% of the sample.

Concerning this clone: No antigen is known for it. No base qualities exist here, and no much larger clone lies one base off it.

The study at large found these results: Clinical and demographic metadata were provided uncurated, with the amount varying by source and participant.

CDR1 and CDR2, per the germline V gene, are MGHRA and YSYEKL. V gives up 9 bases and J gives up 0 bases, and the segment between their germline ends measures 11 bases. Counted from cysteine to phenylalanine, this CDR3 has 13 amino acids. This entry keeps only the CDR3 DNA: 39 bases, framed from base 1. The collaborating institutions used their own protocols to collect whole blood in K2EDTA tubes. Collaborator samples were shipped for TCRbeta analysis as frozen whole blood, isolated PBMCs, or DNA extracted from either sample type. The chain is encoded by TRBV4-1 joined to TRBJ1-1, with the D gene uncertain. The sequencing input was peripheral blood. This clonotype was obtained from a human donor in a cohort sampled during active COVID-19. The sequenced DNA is TGCGCCAGTCGAGGCCGGATGAACACTGAAGCTTTCTTT. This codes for CASRGRMNTEAFF.